These 19 T cell receptor beta chains originate from one sample sequenced in a study of T cells in Graves' hyperthyroidism and ophthalmopathy. The CDR3 regions of TCR beta were amplified from RNA transcripts. The HTBI set primed first-round TCR CDR3 RT-PCR. TCRdb reanalysed the multiplex PCR reads using MiXCR and keeps one entry per CDR3 protein. The sample comprises a few hundred thousand distinct CDR3 sequences, more than 12% of which are singletons, and 30% to 35% rests with the top ten. The source material was blood. The receptor set was obtained from a woman aged 25 to 39 with Graves' hyperthyroidism.

This clonotype has a handful of counts. V and J are TRBV10-2 and TRBJ2-1, with D possibly being TRBD2 (6 bases). Germline CDR1 is WSHSY and CDR2 is SAAADI. This CDR3 contains 16 residues. Trimming took 6 bases from V and 8 from J, leaving 23 bases between them. The CDR3 DNA follows: TGCGCCAGCAGACCCACGAACCCCAGGAGGGACGATGAGCAGTTCTTC. Translated: CASRPTNPRRDDEQFF.

This chain links TRBV10-3 with TRBJ1-1; possibly TRBD1 for D (5 bases). With 6 bases removed from V and 0 bases from J, the gap between germline ends came to 8 bases. Germline V CDR1 and CDR2: ENHRY, SYGVKD. The CDR3 runs to 13 residues. CDR3 sequence: CAIRQDLNTEAFF. CDR3 nucleotide sequence: TGTGCCATCAGACAGGACCTGAACACTGAAGCTTTCTTT.

This clonotype was picked up a small number of times. The rearrangement joins TRBV6-5 to TRBJ1-1; tentative D call: TRBD1 (6 bases). The CDR3 consists of 14 residues. In germline, CDR1 is MNHEY, CDR2 SVGAGI. V gave up 0 bases and J gave up 8 bases, with 13 bases separating them. This CDR3 is CASSYSTGGGEAFF. The DNA of the CDR3 is TGTGCCAGCAGTTACTCGACAGGTGGGGGGGAAGCTTTCTTT.

This clonotype was seen at least ten times. The rearrangement uses TRBV20-1 and TRBJ2-2; TRBD2 might be the D (5 bases). CDR3 length: 13 residues. Germline-derived CDR1 and CDR2 are DFQATT and SNEGSKA (reference sequence). Deletions cut 3 bases from V and 7 bases from J, with 12 bases between. As DNA, the CDR3 is TGCAGTGCTAGTAGCGCGTACGGCGGGGAGCTGTTTTTT. This encodes CSASSAYGGELFF.

This clonotype was seen ten or more times. The chain carries TRBV2 and TRBJ1-2; unclear D gene. Trimming shortened V by 3 bases and J by 3 bases, and 11 bases separated the two germline ends. The CDR3 runs 14 residues. Germline V gene lookup returns CDR1 SNHLY and CDR2 FYNNEI. CDR3 coding DNA: TGTGCCAGCAGTGAGTTACAAACACACTATGGCTACACCTTC. Translating it yields CASSELQTHYGYTF.

This clonotype has a count of ten or more. The chain employs TRBV7-8 and TRBJ1-1, with no clear D. Germline-derived CDR1 and CDR2 are SGHVS and FQNEAQ. V dropped 5 bases and J dropped 2 bases, with 15 bases sitting between them. The CDR3 consists of 15 residues. The CDR3, as DNA: TGTGCCAGCAGCCTAGTGACCTCTCCAAACACTGAAGCTTTCTTT. Amino acids: CASSLVTSPNTEAFF.

This clonotype was counted only a few times. The chain has TRBV19 and TRBJ2-3, with 13 nucleotides matching TRBD2. The CDR3 is 17 amino acids. Trimming cost V 4 bases and J 2 bases; bases outside gene matches: 6. Germline V gene sequence: CDR1 LNHDA, CDR2 SQIVND (reference sequence). This chain's CDR3 is CASSTRLAGGPTDTQYF. The CDR3, as DNA: TGTGCCAGTAGTACCCGACTAGCGGGAGGTCCCACAGATACGCAGTATTTT.

This chain uses TRBV5-1 with TRBJ2-5; tentative D call: TRBD1 (6 bases). The CDR3 spans 13 residues. Germline loops: CDR1 SGHRS, CDR2 YFSETQ. Deletions cut 4 bases from V and 7 bases from J, with 14 bases between. Written as DNA, the CDR3 is TGCGCCAGCAGCCGCGACAGGCGAGGGACCCAGTACTTC. Its translation: CASSRDRRGTQYF.

At least ten counts were recorded for this clonotype. The chain links TRBV28 to TRBJ1-1; D remains unclear. From germline, CDR1 is MDHEN and CDR2 SYDVKM. Trimming took off 8 bases at V and 0 bases at J, with 13 bases between the two ends. The length of the CDR3 is 14 residues. The CDR3 bases are TGTGCCAGCCGGGAGGGCGGCCTGAACACTGAAGCTTTCTTT. It yields the protein CASREGGLNTEAFF.

This clonotype was observed at least ten times. The rearrangement links TRBV29-1 to TRBJ2-1; TRBD2 matches 10 bases. Germline loops: CDR1 SQVTM, CDR2 ANQGSEA. V dropped 6 bases and J dropped 0; count of bases not matched to a gene: 11. The CDR3 consists of 17 residues. The CDR3 coding sequence is TGCAGCGTAGAACCGGGACTAGCGCGTAACTCCTACAATGAGCAGTTCTTC. Residues: CSVEPGLARNSYNEQFF.

The CDR3 sequence is CASSLALASIIYNEQFF. The CDR3 coding sequence is TGTGCCAGCAGCTTGGCCCTAGCTTCGATAATTTACAATGAGCAGTTCTTC. J is TRBJ2-1 and V is TRBV5-6; TRBD2 might be the D (5 bases). The CDR3 length is 17 residues. Trimming shortened V by 0 bases and J by 4 bases, and 17 bases separated the two germline ends. The V gene's germline CDR1 is SGHDT and CDR2 YYEEEE.

The rearrangement joins TRBV7-8 to TRBJ2-3, with 11 bases matching TRBD2. The germline gives CDR1 SGHVS, CDR2 FQNEAQ. J gave up 2 bases and V 3 bases, and 4 bases lay outside the gene matches. This CDR3 has 16 amino acids. CDR3 bases: TGTGCCAGCAGCTTCCTACTAGCGGGAGACACAGATACGCAGTATTTT. Protein product: CASSFLLAGDTDTQYF. Filled out from reference TRBV7-8 and TRBJ2-3, the complete variable domain reads GAGVSQSPRYKVAKRGQDVALRCDPISGHVSLFWYQQALGQGPEFLTYFQNEAQLDKSGLPSDRFFAERPEGSVSTLKIQRTQQEDSAVYLCASSFLLAGDTDTQYFGPGTRLTVL.

This clonotype showed up just a few times. This CDR3 reads CASNPAGGPNTGELFF. CDR3 nucleotide sequence: TGTGCCAGCAACCCAGCGGGAGGACCGAACACCGGGGAGCTGTTTTTT. The chain combines TRBV7-9 with TRBJ2-2, with 9 nucleotides matching TRBD2. The CDR3 extends over 16 amino acids. Germline lookup yields CDR1 SEHNR and CDR2 FQNEAQ (reference sequence). V lost 7 bases and J lost 0; bases outside the gene matches: 6.

V and J are TRBV7-9 and TRBJ2-7, with 10 positions matching TRBD2. The CDR3 runs to 14 residues. V shed 5 bases, J shed 5 bases, and the junction held 6 bases outside the gene matches. CDR1 is SEHNR and CDR2 is FQNEAQ in the germline V gene (reference sequence). The CDR3 DNA follows: TGTGCCAGCAGCGAACTTAGCGGGGGGAACGAGCAGTACTTC. It yields the protein CASSELSGGNEQYF.

There are many counts of this clonotype. V and J are TRBV7-2 and TRBJ2-5, with 9 bases that match TRBD1. V was pared by 5 bases and J by 5 bases, with 6 bases of the junction left unmatched. The CDR3 covers 14 residues. Germline CDR1 is SGHTA and CDR2 is FQGNSA. CDR3 DNA sequence: TGTGCCAGCAGCGTAGGACAGGGGCGCGAGACCCAGTACTTC. Its protein product is CASSVGQGRETQYF.

V usage is TRBV6-1 and J usage is TRBJ2-7; D gene unclear. Deletions cut 6 bases from V and 3 bases from J, with 18 bases between. Per germline, CDR1 MNHNS and CDR2 SASEGT. CDR3 length: 15 amino acids. The CDR3 region has the DNA TGTGCCAGCAGCCCCCTGGCTGCAGGAGTCTACGAGCAGTACTTC. This translates into CASSPLAAGVYEQYF.

Remarks on this clonotype: One end of the junction is discordant with germline, which a read error may explain. The rearrangement uses TRBV6-9 and TRBJ2-5; 7 positions match TRBD2. Germline V CDR1 and CDR2: MNHGY, SVAAGI. The CDR3 length is 11 residues. The CDR3 loop reads CASGTGETQYF. CDR3 nucleotides: TGCGCCAGCGGGACGGGGGAGACCCAGTACTTC.

The rearrangement uses TRBV7-3 and TRBJ2-7, with TRBD2 matching over 9 bases. Losses at the gene ends were 4 bases for V and 6 bases for J; bases not matched to a gene: 4. Per the germline V gene, CDR1 is SGHTA and CDR2 is FQGTGA. The CDR3 runs to 13 residues. In nucleotides, the CDR3 is TGTGCCAGCAGCTCGGGGACTAGCAGCGAGCAGTACTTC. Its translation: CASSSGTSSEQYF. The whole variable domain, filled in from reference TRBV7-3 and TRBJ2-7, reads GAGVSQTPSNKVTEKGKYVELRCDPISGHTALYWYRQSLGQGPEFLIYFQGTGAADDSGLPNDRFFAVRPEGSVSTLKIQRTERGDSAVYLCASSSGTSSEQYFGPGTRLTVT.

This clonotype was found a few times. The chain carries TRBV15 and TRBJ1-4; 9 bases fit TRBD1. Per the germline V gene, CDR1 is LNHNV and CDR2 is YYDKDF (reference sequence). V trimming: 5 bases; J trimming: 8 bases; junction bases outside the gene matches: 6. The CDR3 contains 14 residues. CDR3 sequence reads: CATSRGDREEKLFF. The CDR3 bases are TGTGCCACCAGCCGAGGGGACAGGGAGGAAAAACTGTTTTTT.